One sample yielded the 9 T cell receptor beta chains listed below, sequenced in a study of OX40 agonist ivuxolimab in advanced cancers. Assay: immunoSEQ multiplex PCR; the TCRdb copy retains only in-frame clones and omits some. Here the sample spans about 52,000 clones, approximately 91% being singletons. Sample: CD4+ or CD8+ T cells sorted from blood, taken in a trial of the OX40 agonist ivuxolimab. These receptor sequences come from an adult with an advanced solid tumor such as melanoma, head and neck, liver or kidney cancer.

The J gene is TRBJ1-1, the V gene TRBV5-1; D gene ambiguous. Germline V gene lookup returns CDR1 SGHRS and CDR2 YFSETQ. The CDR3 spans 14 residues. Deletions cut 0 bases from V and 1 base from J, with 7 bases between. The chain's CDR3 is CASSLGTGNTEAFF. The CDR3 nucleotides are TGCGCCAGCAGCTTGGGGACGGGGAACACTGAAGCTTTCTTT.

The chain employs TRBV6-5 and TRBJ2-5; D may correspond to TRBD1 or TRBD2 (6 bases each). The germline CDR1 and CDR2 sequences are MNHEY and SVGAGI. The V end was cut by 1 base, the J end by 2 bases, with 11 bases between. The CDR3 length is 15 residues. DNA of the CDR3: TGTGCCAGCAGTTACTACGGGGGACATCAAGAGACCCAGTACTTC. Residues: CASSYYGGHQETQYF.

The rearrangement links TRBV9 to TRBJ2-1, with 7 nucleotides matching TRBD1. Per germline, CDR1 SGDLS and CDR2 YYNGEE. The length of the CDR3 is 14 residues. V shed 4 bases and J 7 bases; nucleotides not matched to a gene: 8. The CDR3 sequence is CASSPTGRRNEQFF. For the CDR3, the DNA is TGTGCCAGCAGCCCGACAGGGCGGCGGAATGAGCAGTTCTTC.

The CDR3 DNA reads as TGTGCCAGCAGCTTGGGACATTCAGGGAGTACTGAAGCTTTCTTT. It specifies CASSLGHSGSTEAFF. The chain employs TRBV5-6 and TRBJ1-1, with D perhaps TRBD1 (5 bases). This CDR3 has 15 amino acids. Deletions cut 0 bases from V and 5 bases from J, with 14 bases between. Looked up from germline, CDR1 is SGHDT and CDR2 is YYEEEE.

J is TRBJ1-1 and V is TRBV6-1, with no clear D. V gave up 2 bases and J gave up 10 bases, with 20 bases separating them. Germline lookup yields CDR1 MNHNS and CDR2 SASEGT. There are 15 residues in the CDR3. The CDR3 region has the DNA TGTGCCAGCAGTGAAAATGGCCCTCCTACGTATGCAGCTTTCTTT. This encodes CASSENGPPTYAAFF.

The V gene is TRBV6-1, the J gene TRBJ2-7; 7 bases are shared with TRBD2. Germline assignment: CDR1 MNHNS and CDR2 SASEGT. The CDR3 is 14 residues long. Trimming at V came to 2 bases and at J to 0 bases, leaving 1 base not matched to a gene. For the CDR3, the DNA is TGTGCCAGCAGTGAACGGGACTACTCCTACGAGCAGTACTTC. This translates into CASSERDYSYEQYF.

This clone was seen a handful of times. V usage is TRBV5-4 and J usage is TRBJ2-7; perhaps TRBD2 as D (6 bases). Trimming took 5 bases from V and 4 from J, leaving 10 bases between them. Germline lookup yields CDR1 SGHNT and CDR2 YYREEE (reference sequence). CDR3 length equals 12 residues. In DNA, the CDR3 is TGTGCCAGCAGTGACAGCGGGTACGAGCAGTACTTC. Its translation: CASSDSGYEQYF.

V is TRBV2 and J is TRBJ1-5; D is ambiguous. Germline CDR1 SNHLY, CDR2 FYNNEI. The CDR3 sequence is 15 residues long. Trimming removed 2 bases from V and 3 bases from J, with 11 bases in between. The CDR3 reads CASSEFLAHNQPQHF. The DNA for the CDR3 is TGTGCCAGCAGTGAATTTTTGGCACACAATCAGCCCCAGCATTTT.

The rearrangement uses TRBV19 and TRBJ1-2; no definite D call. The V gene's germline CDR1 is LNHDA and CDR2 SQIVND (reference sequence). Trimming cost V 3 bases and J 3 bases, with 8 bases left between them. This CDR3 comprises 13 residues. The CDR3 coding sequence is TGTGCCAGTAGTATGCAGACTCACTATGGCTACACCTTC. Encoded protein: CASSMQTHYGYTF.